This paragraph reports one TCR beta chain. Which antigen it targets is not known. No much larger clone is present one base from it, and per-base qualities are unavailable. Including the terminal cysteine and phenylalanine, the CDR3 comprises 19 residues. The only DNA kept is the CDR3, 57 bases in frame from the first base. V and J are trimmed by 1 base and 2 bases, and the gene matches miss 14 bases of the junction. The germline V gene (reference sequence) gives CDR1 as LNHNV and CDR2 as YYDKDF. The sample belongs to a study of T cell changes during pregnancy in multiple sclerosis (dated by TCRdb to between 2017 and 2020). About the investigation overall: In women with multiple sclerosis, the researchers looked at how the T cell repertoire shifted as pregnancy progressed.

The library relied on the immunoSEQ multiplex PCR assay. This is the immuneACCESS table as TCRdb keeps it, with only in-frame sequences that have V and J called. A part of the clones is gone; compared with another copy, unresolved V genes explain less than half, and the rest is unexplained. The sample yields 30,000 to 40,000 clones; around 90% were counted once. The ten largest clones represent 0.5% to 0.85% of the sample. The TCR originated in a female donor in good health, enrolled as a control in a pregnancy study. The chain is made from TRBV15 and TRBJ2-1, with 7 junctional bases fitting TRBD2. The sample consisted of CD4+ T cells from peripheral blood mononuclear cells, taken in the second trimester of pregnancy. The CDR3 sequence is CATSRGGALMGGAYNEQFF. The sequenced DNA: TGTGCCACCAGCAGAGGAGGGGCACTCATGGGGGGGGCCTACAATGAGCAGTTCTTC.